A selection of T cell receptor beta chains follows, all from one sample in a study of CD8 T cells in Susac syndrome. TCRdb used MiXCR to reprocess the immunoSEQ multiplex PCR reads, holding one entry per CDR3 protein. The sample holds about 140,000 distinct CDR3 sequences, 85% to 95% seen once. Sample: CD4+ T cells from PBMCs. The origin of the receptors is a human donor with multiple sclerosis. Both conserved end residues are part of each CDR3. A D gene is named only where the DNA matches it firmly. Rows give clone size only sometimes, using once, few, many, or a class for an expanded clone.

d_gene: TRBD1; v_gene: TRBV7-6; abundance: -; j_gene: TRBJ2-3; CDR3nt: TGTGCCAGCAGCTTAGCAGGACAGGTAGATACGCAGTATTTT; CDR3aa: CASSLAGQVDTQYF
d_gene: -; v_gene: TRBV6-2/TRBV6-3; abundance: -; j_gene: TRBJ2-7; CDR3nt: TGTGCCAGCAGTTACCCGGACTCTTCGGGACCGAGAAACGACTACGAGCAGTACTTC; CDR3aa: CASSYPDSSGPRNDYEQYF
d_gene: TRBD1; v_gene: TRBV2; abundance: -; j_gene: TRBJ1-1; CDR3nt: TGTGCCAGCAGTCGGACAGGGGGTGACGCTTTCTTT; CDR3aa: CASSRTGGDAFF
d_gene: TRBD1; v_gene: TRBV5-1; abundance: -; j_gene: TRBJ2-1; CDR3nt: TGCGCCAGCAGCTGGCTAGGACAGGGGGCATCCTACAATGAGCAGTTCTTC; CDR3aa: CASSWLGQGASYNEQFF
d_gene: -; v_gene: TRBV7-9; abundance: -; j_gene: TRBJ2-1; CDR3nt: TGTGCCAGCAGCTTAGGTCCAGTATACAATGAGCAGTTCTTC; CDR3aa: CASSLGPVYNEQFF
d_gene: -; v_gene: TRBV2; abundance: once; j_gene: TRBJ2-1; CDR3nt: TGTGCCAGCCTCTTGGGGAATGAGCAGTTCTTC; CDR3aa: CASLLGNEQFF
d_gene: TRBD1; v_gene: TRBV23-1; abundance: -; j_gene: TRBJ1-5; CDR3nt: TGCGCCAGCAGTCAATCCGGGACAGGGAGCAATCAGCCCCAGCATTTT; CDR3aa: CASSQSGTGSNQPQHF
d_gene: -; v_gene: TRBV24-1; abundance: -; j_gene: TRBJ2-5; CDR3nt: TGTGCCACCAGTGAAGGTCGGGCGGCTGAGACCCAGTACTTC; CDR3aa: CATSEGRAAETQYF
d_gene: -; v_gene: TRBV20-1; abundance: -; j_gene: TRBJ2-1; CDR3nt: TGCAGTGCTAGTTTTAGCAAGGACTTCTTTTGGCGCAATGAGCAGTTCTTC; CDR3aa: CSASFSKDFFWRNEQFF
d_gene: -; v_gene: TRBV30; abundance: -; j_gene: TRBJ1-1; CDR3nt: TGTGCCTGGAGTGTACGTGGTAGGGAGGACACTGAAGCTTTCTTT; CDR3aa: CAWSVRGREDTEAFF
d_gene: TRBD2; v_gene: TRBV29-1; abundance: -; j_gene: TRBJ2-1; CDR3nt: TGCAGCGTATCTCGGGCGGCTAGCGGGAGTCAACGTGAGCAGTTCTTC; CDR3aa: CSVSRAASGSQREQFF
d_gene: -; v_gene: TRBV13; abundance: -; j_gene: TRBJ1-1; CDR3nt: TGTGCCAGCAGCCTACAGATGGGGGCTGGGACTGAAGCTTTCTTT; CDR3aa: CASSLQMGAGTEAFF
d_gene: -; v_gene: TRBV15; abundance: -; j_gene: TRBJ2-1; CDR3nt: TGTGCCACCAGCAGAGATGGGTGGAGTGAGCAGTTCTTC; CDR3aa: CATSRDGWSEQFF
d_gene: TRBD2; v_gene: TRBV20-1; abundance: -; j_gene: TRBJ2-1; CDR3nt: TGCAGTGCTAGAGCGAAACTAGCGGGAGTTTTGGATGAGCAGTTCTTC; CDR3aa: CSARAKLAGVLDEQFF
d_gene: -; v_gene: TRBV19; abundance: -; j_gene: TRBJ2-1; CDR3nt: TGTGCCAGTAGTATCCTCTACAATGAGCAGTTCTTC; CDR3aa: CASSILYNEQFF
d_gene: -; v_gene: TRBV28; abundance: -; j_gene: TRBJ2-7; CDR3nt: TGTGCCAGCACCAGCAGGAAATCTGGCGAGCAGTACTTC; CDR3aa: CASTSRKSGEQYF
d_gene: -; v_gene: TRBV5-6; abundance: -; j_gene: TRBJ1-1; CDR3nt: TGTGCCAGCAGCCCGAGATACAGGTGGACTGAAGCTTTCTTT; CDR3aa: CASSPRYRWTEAFF
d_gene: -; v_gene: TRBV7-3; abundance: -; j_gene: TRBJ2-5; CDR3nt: TGTGCCAGCAGCTTACAGGACGGGACCCAGTACTTC; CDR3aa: CASSLQDGTQYF
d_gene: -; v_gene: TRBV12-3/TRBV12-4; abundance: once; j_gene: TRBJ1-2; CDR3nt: TGTGCCAGCAGCTCTGGTCTCTATGGCTACACCTTC; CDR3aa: CASSSGLYGYTF
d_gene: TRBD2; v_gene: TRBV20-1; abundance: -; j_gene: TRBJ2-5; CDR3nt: TGCAGTGCTAGAGAGGCGGTAACTAGCGAGGAGACCCAGTACTTC; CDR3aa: CSAREAVTSEETQYF
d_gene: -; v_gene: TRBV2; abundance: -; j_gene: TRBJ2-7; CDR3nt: TGTGCCGGGACGGGTGATAGCTACGAGCAGTACTTC; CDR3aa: CAGTGDSYEQYF
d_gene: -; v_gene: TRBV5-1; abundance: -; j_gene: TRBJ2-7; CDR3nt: TGCGCCAGCAGCTTTGCTAGCGCCTACGAGCAGTACTTC; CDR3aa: CASSFASAYEQYF
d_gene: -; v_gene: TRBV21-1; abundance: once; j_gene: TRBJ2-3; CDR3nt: TGTGCCAGCAGCAAAGGCCTAGCGGGGGGACCAGATACGCAGTATTTT; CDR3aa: CASSKGLAGGPDTQYF
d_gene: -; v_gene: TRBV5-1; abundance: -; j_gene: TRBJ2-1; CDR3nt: TGCGCCAGCAGCAAGGGAGGCTACAATGAGCAGTTCTTC; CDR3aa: CASSKGGYNEQFF
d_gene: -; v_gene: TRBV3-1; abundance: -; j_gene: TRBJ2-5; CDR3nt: TGTGCCAGCAGCCCCAGCGGCCAAGAGACCCAGTACTTC; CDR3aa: CASSPSGQETQYF
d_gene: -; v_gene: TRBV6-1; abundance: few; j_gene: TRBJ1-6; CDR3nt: TGTGCCAGCAGCCTCGGAAATTCACCCCTCCACTTT; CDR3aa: CASSLGNSPLHF
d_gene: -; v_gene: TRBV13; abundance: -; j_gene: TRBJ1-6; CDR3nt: TGTGCCAGCAGCCCGCGCGCGGTGATCTATAATTCACCCCTCCACTTT; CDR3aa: CASSPRAVIYNSPLHF
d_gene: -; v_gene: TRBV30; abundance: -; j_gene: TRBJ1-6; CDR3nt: TGTGCCTGGAGACTACAGGGTAATTCTGGGTCCCTCCACTTT; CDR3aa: CAWRLQGNSGSLHF
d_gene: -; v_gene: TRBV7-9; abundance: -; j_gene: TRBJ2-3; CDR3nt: TGTGCCAGCAGCTTGTTATTTGCAGATACGCAGTATTTT; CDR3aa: CASSLLFADTQYF
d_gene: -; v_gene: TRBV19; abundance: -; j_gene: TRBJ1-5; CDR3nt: TGTGCCAGTAGGAATCAGGGCGCAAGCAATCAGCCCCAGCATTTT; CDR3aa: CASRNQGASNQPQHF
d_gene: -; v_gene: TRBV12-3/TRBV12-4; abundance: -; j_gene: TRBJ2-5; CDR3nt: TGTGCCAGCAGTTATTGGGGGCGAGAGACCCAGTACTTC; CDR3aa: CASSYWGRETQYF
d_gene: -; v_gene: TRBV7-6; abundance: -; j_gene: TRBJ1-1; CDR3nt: TGTGCCAGCAGCTTACCACAGGGAACTGAAGCTTTCTTT; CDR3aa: CASSLPQGTEAFF
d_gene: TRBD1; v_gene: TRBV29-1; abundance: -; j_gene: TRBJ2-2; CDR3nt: TGCAGCGTGGGTAACAGGGGGCGCAACGGGGAGCTGTTTTTT; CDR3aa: CSVGNRGRNGELFF
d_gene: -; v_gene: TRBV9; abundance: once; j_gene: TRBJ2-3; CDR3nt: TGTGCCAGCAGCCTGAGATCAGATACGCAGTATTTT; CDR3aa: CASSLRSDTQYF
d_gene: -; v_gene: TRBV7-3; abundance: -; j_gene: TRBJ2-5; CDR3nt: TGTGCCAGCAGCCCTCAAAGGGGGGAGACCCAGTACTTC; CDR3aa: CASSPQRGETQYF
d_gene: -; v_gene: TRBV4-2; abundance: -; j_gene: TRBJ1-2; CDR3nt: TGTGCCAGCAGCCAAGAAGGGGGGTCCTACACCTTC; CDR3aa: CASSQEGGSYTF
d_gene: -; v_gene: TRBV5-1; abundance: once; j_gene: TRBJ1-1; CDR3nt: TGCGCCAGCGCTGTAAGGGAAGTGGTGAACACTGAAGCTTTCTTT; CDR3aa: CASAVREVVNTEAFF
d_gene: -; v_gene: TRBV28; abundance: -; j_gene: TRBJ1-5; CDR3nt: TGTGCCAGCAGTTTACGCAGACATAAACGCAATCAGCCCCAGCATTTT; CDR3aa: CASSLRRHKRNQPQHF
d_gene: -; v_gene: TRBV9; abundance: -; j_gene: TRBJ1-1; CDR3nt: TGTGCCAGCCGAGGGGACCTCGACACTGAAGCTTTCTTT; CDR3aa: CASRGDLDTEAFF
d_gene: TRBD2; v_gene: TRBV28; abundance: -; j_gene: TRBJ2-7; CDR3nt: TGTGCCAGCAGCTGGACTAGCGGGAGTAGGATGTACGAGCAGTACTTC; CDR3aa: CASSWTSGSRMYEQYF
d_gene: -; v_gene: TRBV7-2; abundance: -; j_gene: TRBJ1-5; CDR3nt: TGTGCCAGCAGCCCCAAAGGGACTAGCAATCAGCCCCAGCATTTT; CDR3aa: CASSPKGTSNQPQHF
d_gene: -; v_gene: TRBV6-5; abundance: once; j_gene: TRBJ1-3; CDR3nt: TGTGCCAGCAGTTACTCGAGGGCAAGCTCTGGAAACACCATATATTTT; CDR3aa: CASSYSRASSGNTIYF
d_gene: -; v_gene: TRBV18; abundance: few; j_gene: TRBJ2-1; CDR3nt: TGTGCCAGCTCACCCCAGGGCTCCTACAATGAGCAGTTCTTC; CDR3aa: CASSPQGSYNEQFF
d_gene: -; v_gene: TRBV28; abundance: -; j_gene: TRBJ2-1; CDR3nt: TGTGCCAGCAGTCGGGCAGGATTGAATGAGCAGTTCTTC; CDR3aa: CASSRAGLNEQFF
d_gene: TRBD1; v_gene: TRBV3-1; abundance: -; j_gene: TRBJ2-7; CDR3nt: TGTGCCAGCAGCCCAGGGACAGGGGGCTCCGAGCAGTACTTC; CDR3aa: CASSPGTGGSEQYF
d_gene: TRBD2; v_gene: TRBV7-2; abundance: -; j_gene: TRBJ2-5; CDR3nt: TGTGCCAGTAGAGGACTAGCCGTGGCGGAGACCCAGTACTTC; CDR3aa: CASRGLAVAETQYF
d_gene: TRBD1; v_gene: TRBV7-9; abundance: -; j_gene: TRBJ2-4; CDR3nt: TGTGCCAGCAGCTTAGGGACAGGGACCAAAAACATTCAGTACTTC; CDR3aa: CASSLGTGTKNIQYF
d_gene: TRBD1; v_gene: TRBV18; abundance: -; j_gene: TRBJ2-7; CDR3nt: TGTGCCAGCTCGATGGACAGGGCCTCCTACGAGCAGTACTTC; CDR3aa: CASSMDRASYEQYF
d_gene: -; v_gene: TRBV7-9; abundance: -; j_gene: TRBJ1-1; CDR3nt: TGTGCCAGCAGCCCCGGACCAGTGAACACTGAAGCTTTCTTT; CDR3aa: CASSPGPVNTEAFF
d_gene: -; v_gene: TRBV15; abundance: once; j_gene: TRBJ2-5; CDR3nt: TGTGCCACCAGCAGAATATTGACAGGAGAGACCCAGTACTTC; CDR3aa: CATSRILTGETQYF
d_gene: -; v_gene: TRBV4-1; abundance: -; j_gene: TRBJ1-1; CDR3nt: TGCGCCAGCAGCTCCGTGGACACTGAAGCTTTCTTT; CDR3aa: CASSSVDTEAFF
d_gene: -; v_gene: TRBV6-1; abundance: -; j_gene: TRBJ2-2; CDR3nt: TGTGCCAGCAGTGGGGCCCCCCCGGCAGGGCCGAACACCGGGGAGCTGTTTTTT; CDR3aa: CASSGAPPAGPNTGELFF
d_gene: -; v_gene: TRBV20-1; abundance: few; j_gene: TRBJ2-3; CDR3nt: TGCAGTGCTAGGGCAGCAGCAGATACGCAGTATTTT; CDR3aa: CSARAAADTQYF
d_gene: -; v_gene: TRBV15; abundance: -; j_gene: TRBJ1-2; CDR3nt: TGTGCCACCAGCATACCCTGGGAAGGCTACACCTTC; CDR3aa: CATSIPWEGYTF
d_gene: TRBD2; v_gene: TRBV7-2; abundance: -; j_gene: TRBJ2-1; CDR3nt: TGTGCCAGCAGCTTCTCTAGCGGGGGGGAGGAGCAGTTCTTC; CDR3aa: CASSFSSGGEEQFF